This entry lists 11 T cell receptor beta chains sequenced from one sample in a study of blood T cell repertoires in COVID-19. Sequenced by immunoSEQ multiplex PCR; TCRdb stores in-frame clones only, minus some. The table includes tens of thousands of clones, 80% to 95% detected once. Material for sequencing was peripheral blood. The receptors come from a human donor with active COVID-19. The donor label of this sample is uncertain.

The chain is built from TRBV5-1 and TRBJ2-5, with TRBD1 identical over 12 bases. Germline values: CDR1 SGHRS, CDR2 YFSETQ. The ends lost 0 bases at V and 5 bases at J; junction bases unmatched: 5. The CDR3 is 16 residues long. In DNA, the CDR3 is TGCGCCAGCAGCTTGGTGGGGACAGGGGGCCAGGAGACCCAGTACTTC. It is translated as CASSLVGTGGQETQYF. Combining the CDR3 with reference TRBV5-1 and TRBJ2-5 gives the whole variable domain KAGVTQTPRYLIKTRGQQVTLSCSPISGHRSVSWYQQTPGQGLQFLFEYFSETQRNKGNFPGRFSGRQFSNSRSEMNVSTLELGDSALYLCASSLVGTGGQETQYFGPGTRLLVL.

This rearrangement joins TRBV5-4 to TRBJ2-7, with D perhaps TRBD2 (5 bases). Looked up from germline, CDR1 is SGHNT and CDR2 is YYREEE (reference sequence). This CDR3 spans 15 amino acids. Trimming removed 3 bases from V and 4 bases from J, with 17 bases in between. In DNA form, the CDR3 reads TGTGCCAGCAGCTCAGCGGCCGGGCAGAGGTACGAGCAGTACTTC. It encodes CASSSAAGQRYEQYF.

This chain links TRBV6-2 or TRBV6-3 with TRBJ2-1; TRBD2 aligns across 12 bases. V shed 2 bases and J 5 bases; nucleotides not matched to a gene: 4. The germline V gene has CDR1 MNHEY and CDR2 SVGEGT. The length of the CDR3 is 16 residues. The CDR3 DNA is TGTGCCAGCAGTTACCTTAGACTAGCGGGAGACAATGAGCAGTTCTTC. Translation: CASSYLRLAGDNEQFF.

V usage is TRBV12-3 or TRBV12-4 and J usage is TRBJ1-2; D gene uncertain. Trimming cost V 6 bases and J 8 bases, with 13 bases left between them. The CDR3 length is 12 residues. CDR3 sequence (DNA): TGTGCCAGCAGACCGGAGTGGTCCGGCTACACCTTC. It encodes CASRPEWSGYTF.

The genes are TRBV4-3 and TRBJ2-6; the D is unclear. V was cut by 0 bases and J by 2 bases, with 11 bases left in between. Looked up from germline, CDR1 is LGHNA and CDR2 is YSLEER. The CDR3 sequence is 17 residues long. The CDR3 DNA follows: TGCGCCAGCAGCCAAGATGAATTTCAGGCTGGGGCCAACGTCCTGACTTTC. Translating gives CASSQDEFQAGANVLTF.

The chain carries TRBV27 and TRBJ2-1; 9 bases are a match to TRBD2. This CDR3 comprises 16 residues. Looked up from germline, CDR1 is MNHEY and CDR2 is SMNVEV (reference sequence). V dropped 3 bases and J dropped 2; count of bases not matched to a gene: 5. The CDR3 sequence is CASSFAGGFPYNEQFF. In DNA form, the CDR3 reads TGTGCCAGCAGTTTTGCGGGAGGGTTTCCCTACAATGAGCAGTTCTTC.

The chain has TRBV27 and TRBJ2-3; 8 nucleotides agree with TRBD2. The CDR3 spans 15 residues. V shed 5 bases and J 3 bases; nucleotides not matched to a gene: 7. The germline V gene has CDR1 MNHEY and CDR2 SMNVEV (reference sequence). The CDR3 sequence: CASSTTSGSTDTQYF. For the CDR3, the DNA is TGTGCCAGCAGTACTACTAGCGGAAGTACAGATACGCAGTATTTT.

The V gene is TRBV6-4, the J gene TRBJ2-2; D gene ambiguous. Germline V gene lookup returns CDR1 MRHNA and CDR2 SNTAGT. The V gene lost 7 bases and the J gene lost 6 bases, with 15 bases spanning the gap. The CDR3 has 14 amino acids. CDR3 loop: CASTPQSNSGELFF. The CDR3 nucleotides are TGTGCCAGCACCCCGCAGTCAAATTCCGGGGAGCTGTTTTTT.

This sequence joins TRBV6-2 or TRBV6-3 and TRBJ1-1; 9 nucleotides match TRBD1. CDR1 is MNHEY, CDR2 SVGEGT, per germline. Trimming removed 4 bases from V and 4 bases from J; junction bases left unmatched: 16. The CDR3 covers 18 residues. In DNA form, the CDR3 reads TGTGCCAGCAGTTCCCCGACAGGGGGGTGGGTGAGTGGCACTGAAGCTTTCTTT. The encoded protein is CASSSPTGGWVSGTEAFF.

The rearrangement uses TRBV6-6 and TRBJ1-6, with D possibly matching TRBD1 (6 bases). V lost 7 bases to trimming and J lost 6 bases, with 16 bases between them. The CDR3 extends over 15 amino acids. CDR1 is MNHNY, CDR2 SVGAGI, per germline (reference sequence). The CDR3: CASIFTGTSNSPLHF. The CDR3 DNA reads as TGTGCCAGCATTTTTACCGGGACAAGTAATTCACCCCTCCACTTT.

This sequence joins TRBV9 and TRBJ1-4, with 7 bases aligning to TRBD1. J lost 8 bases, V lost 0 bases, and 10 bases had no gene match. Germline CDR1 and CDR2: SGDLS and YYNGEE. The CDR3 sequence is 16 residues long. The CDR3 DNA reads as TGTGCCAGCAGCGTAGGAGACTCAGGGGGAAAAGAAAAACTGTTTTTT. Translated, it gives CASSVGDSGGKEKLFF.